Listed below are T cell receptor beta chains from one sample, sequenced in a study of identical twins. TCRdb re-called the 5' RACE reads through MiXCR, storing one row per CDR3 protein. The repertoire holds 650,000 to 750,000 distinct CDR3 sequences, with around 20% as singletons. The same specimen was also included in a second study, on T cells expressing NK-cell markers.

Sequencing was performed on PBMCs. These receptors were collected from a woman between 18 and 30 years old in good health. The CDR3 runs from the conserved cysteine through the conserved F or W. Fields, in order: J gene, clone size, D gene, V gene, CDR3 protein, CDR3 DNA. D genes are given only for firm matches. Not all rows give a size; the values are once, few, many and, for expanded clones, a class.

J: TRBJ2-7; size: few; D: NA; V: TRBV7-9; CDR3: CASSSRQYSYEQYF; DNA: TGTGCCAGCAGCTCTAGGCAATACTCCTACGAGCAGTACTTC
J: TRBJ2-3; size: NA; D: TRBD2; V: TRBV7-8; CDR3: CASSLSGGARDTQYF; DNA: TGTGCCAGCAGCCTTAGCGGGGGGGCCAGGGATACGCAGTATTTT
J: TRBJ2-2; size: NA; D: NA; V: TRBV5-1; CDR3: CASRFTRAGELFF; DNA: TGCGCCAGCAGGTTCACAAGGGCCGGGGAGCTGTTTTTT
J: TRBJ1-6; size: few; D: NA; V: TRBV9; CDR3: CASSAYDGSYNSPLHF; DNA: TGTGCCAGCAGCGCCTACGACGGCTCCTATAATTCACCCCTCCACTTT
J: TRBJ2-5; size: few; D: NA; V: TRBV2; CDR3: CASIPPVGNLAKTQYF; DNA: TGTGCCAGCATCCCCCCGGTCGGGAATCTTGCGAAGACCCAGTACTTC
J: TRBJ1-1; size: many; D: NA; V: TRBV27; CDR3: CASSSAAGTRYAFF; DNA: TGTGCCAGCAGTTCCGCAGCGGGGACTCGGTACGCTTTCTTT
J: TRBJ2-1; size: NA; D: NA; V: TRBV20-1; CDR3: CSAPPGGANYNEQFF; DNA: TGCAGTGCGCCCCCCGGGGGCGCCAACTACAATGAGCAGTTCTTC
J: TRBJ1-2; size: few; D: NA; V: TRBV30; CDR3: CAWSVGATGRHFYTF; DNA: TGTGCCTGGAGTGTAGGGGCGACCGGGAGACATTTCTACACCTTC
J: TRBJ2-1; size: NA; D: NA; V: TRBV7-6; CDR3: CASSRGASDYNEQFF; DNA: TGTGCCAGCAGCCGTGGGGCTAGCGACTACAATGAGCAGTTCTTC
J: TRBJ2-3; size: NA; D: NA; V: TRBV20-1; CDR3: CSARDYSSTDTQYF; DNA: TGCAGTGCTCGAGACTATTCTAGCACAGATACGCAGTATTTT
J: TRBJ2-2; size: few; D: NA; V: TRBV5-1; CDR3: CASSLAASVNTGELFF; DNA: TGCGCCAGCAGCTTGGCAGCGAGTGTGAACACCGGGGAGCTGTTTTTT
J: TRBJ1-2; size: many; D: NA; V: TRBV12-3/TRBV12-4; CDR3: CASSPLRGYYGYTF; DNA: TGTGCCAGCAGTCCCTTACGGGGCTACTATGGCTACACCTTC
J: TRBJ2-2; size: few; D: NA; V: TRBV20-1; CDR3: CSAQRGHSTGELFF; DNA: TGCAGTGCTCAACGGGGTCATAGCACCGGGGAGCTGTTTTTT
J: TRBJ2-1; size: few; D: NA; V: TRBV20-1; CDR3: CSASKTSYNEQFF; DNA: TGCAGTGCCTCGAAGACTAGCTACAATGAGCAGTTCTTC
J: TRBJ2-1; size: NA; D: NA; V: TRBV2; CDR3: CASSVQPYNEQFF; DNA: TGTGCCAGCAGTGTACAGCCCTACAATGAGCAGTTCTTC
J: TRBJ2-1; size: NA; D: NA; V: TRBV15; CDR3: CATSRDRATYNEQFF; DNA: TGTGCCACCAGCAGAGATAGGGCGACCTACAATGAGCAGTTCTTC
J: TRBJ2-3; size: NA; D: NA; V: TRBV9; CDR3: CASGGATTSTDTQYF; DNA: TGTGCCAGCGGGGGGGCTACCACCTCCACAGATACGCAGTATTTT
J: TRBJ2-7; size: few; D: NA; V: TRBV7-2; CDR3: CASSLVMTRLSYEQYF; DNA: TGTGCCAGCAGCTTAGTGATGACTAGACTCTCGTACGAGCAGTACTTC
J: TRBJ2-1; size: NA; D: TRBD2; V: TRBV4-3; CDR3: CASSQERWRGREGLNEQFF; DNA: TGCGCCAGCAGCCAAGAACGGTGGCGTGGGCGGGAGGGCCTGAATGAGCAGTTCTTC
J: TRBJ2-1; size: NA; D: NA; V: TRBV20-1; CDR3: CSARGAESYNEQFF; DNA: TGCAGTGCTAGGGGGGCCGAATCCTACAATGAGCAGTTCTTC
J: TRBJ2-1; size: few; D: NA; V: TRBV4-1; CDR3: CASSLSQDFGPYNEQFF; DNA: TGCGCCAGCAGCCTTTCGCAGGATTTCGGTCCCTACAATGAGCAGTTCTTC
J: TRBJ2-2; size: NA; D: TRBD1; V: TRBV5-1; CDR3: CASRDRSAGELFF; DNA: TGCGCCAGCAGGGACAGGTCGGCCGGGGAGCTGTTTTTT